These 31 T cell receptor beta chains came from one sample sequenced in a study of blood T cell repertoires in COVID-19. Using immunoSEQ multiplex PCR, the repertoire was profiled, and TCRdb retains in-frame clones only, with some absent. The sample lists about 400,000 clones, around nine tenths occurring once. Sequenced material: PBMCs or T cells enriched from blood (not recorded which). Receptors originate from a woman aged 50 to 60 who had recovered from COVID-19.

The chain combines TRBV9 with TRBJ1-3; 8 bases align to TRBD1. This CDR3 comprises 17 residues. Trimming at V came to 3 bases and at J to 3 bases, leaving 11 bases not matched to a gene. The germline V gene encodes CDR1 SGDLS and CDR2 YYNGEE. The CDR3 reads CASSGSSRGLFGNTIYF. DNA for the CDR3: TGTGCCAGCAGCGGATCTAGCAGGGGGCTTTTTGGAAACACCATATATTTT.

V usage is TRBV5-5 and J usage is TRBJ2-3; 10 bases agree with TRBD2. CDR3 length: 14 amino acids. V dropped 6 bases and J dropped 3; count of bases not matched to a gene: 4. The germline V gene encodes CDR1 SGHKS and CDR2 YYEKEE (reference sequence). CDR3 sequence reads: CASITSGVTDTQYF. The CDR3, as DNA: TGTGCCAGCATCACTAGCGGGGTAACAGATACGCAGTATTTT.

The chain has TRBV30 and TRBJ2-7; 11 bases are a match to TRBD1. Germline V CDR1 and CDR2: GTSNPN, SVGIG (reference sequence). This CDR3 is 23 amino acids long. V was clipped by 3 bases and J by 4 bases; unmatched bases: 32. CDR3 residues: CAWRKRRRAPGTGGAIVSYEQYF. The CDR3 nucleotides read TGTGCCTGGAGGAAACGCCGAAGAGCCCCCGGGACAGGGGGAGCGATAGTAAGTTACGAGCAGTACTTC.

The CDR3 loop is CASSQGGHGYTF. The CDR3 DNA sequence: TGTGCCAGCAGCCAGGGCGGGCATGGCTACACCTTC. The V gene is TRBV3-1 (or the pseudogene TRBV3-2), the J gene TRBJ1-2; D unclear. The V gene's germline CDR1 is LGHDT and CDR2 YNNKEL (reference sequence). This CDR3 is 12 amino acids long. The ends were cut back, 3 bases at V and 6 bases at J, with 8 bases in the middle.

This clone was observed a handful of times. The V gene is TRBV28, the J gene TRBJ1-5; 12 nucleotides agree with TRBD1. V gave up 6 bases and J gave up 0 bases; unmatched junction bases: 6. The CDR3 loop spans 17 amino acids. Germline V CDR1 and CDR2: MDHEN, SYDVKM. The CDR3, as DNA: TGTGCCAGCAGAGCGGGACAGGGGGCTTTTAGCAATCAGCCCCAGCATTTT. It codes for CASRAGQGAFSNQPQHF.

This clone was observed a single time. The chain carries TRBV19 and TRBJ1-5; TRBD1 is a possible D gene (6 bases). Trimming left V 6 bases short and J 6 bases short, with 15 bases between. Germline V gene sequence: CDR1 LNHDA, CDR2 SQIVND (reference sequence). There are 14 residues in the CDR3. This CDR3 is CASSLGGRSQPQHF. CDR3 nucleotide sequence: TGTGCCAGTAGCTTAGGGGGACGTTCTCAGCCCCAGCATTTT.

The gene calls are TRBV15 and TRBJ1-2; 11 bases map to TRBD1. Germline values: CDR1 LNHNV, CDR2 YYDKDF (reference sequence). There are 17 residues in the CDR3. V was clipped by 1 base and J by 4 bases; unmatched bases: 8. CDR3 residues: CATSRGGTGGTTYGYTF. CDR3 nucleotides: TGTGCCACCAGCAGAGGGGGGACAGGGGGAACGACCTATGGCTACACCTTC.

The genes are TRBV2 and TRBJ1-2; no definite D call. Germline lookup yields CDR1 SNHLY and CDR2 FYNNEI. The CDR3 has 18 residues. With 6 bases removed from V and 2 bases from J, the gap between germline ends came to 25 bases. The CDR3 nucleotides read TGTGCCAGCAGCCCGGAGCGGTCAACCACTTATCCAAACTATGGCTACACCTTC. It is translated as CASSPERSTTYPNYGYTF.

The V and J genes are TRBV27 and TRBJ1-5; 8 bases agree with TRBD1. This CDR3 has 16 residues. V shed 5 bases and J 0 bases; nucleotides not matched to a gene: 6. CDR1 and CDR2 (germline): MNHEY, SMNVEV (reference sequence). The CDR3 region has the DNA TGTGCCAGCAGTCCCAGGGGGCCCTATAGCAATCAGCCCCAGCATTTT. This sequence encodes CASSPRGPYSNQPQHF.

The gene calls are TRBV27 and TRBJ2-1; 9 nucleotides match TRBD1. This CDR3 has 14 residues. Germline values: CDR1 MNHEY, CDR2 SMNVEV (reference sequence). The DNA of the CDR3 is TGTGGAAGTGGGAATCCGGGACAGGGCAATGAGCAGTTCTTC. This codes for CGSGNPGQGNEQFF.

The chain combines TRBV7-6 with TRBJ2-1; 7 nucleotides align to TRBD2. V shed 0 bases, J shed 5 bases, and the junction held 7 bases outside the gene matches. From germline, CDR1 is SGHVS and CDR2 FNYEAQ. The CDR3 extends over 16 amino acids. This CDR3 is CASSLARGGDDNEQFF. The CDR3 nucleotides are TGTGCCAGCAGCTTAGCTCGCGGGGGTGACGACAATGAGCAGTTCTTC.

The chain combines TRBV27 with TRBJ2-3; D perhaps matches TRBD2 (5 bases). The V end was cut by 2 bases, the J end by 3 bases, with 12 bases between. From germline, CDR1 is MNHEY and CDR2 SMNVEV (reference sequence). The CDR3 sequence is 15 residues long. CDR3 sequence: CASSLRPTGTDTQYF. CDR3 sequence (DNA): TGTGCCAGCAGTTTAAGACCCACGGGGACAGATACGCAGTATTTT.

The chain employs TRBV5-1 and TRBJ1-3; D possibly corresponds to TRBD1 (6 bases). V dropped 0 bases and J dropped 2 bases, with 15 bases sitting between them. The CDR3 consists of 17 residues. Germline V gene data show CDR1 as SGHRS and CDR2 as YFSETQ. For the CDR3, the DNA is TGCGCCAGCAGCTTGGATTGGGGGGGCGCGACTGGAAACACCATATATTTT. This codes for CASSLDWGGATGNTIYF.

This sequence joins TRBV6-5 and TRBJ2-7; TRBD2 aligns across 12 bases. J gave up 3 bases and V 5 bases, and 5 bases lay outside the gene matches. This CDR3 has 15 residues. Per the germline V gene, CDR1 is MNHEY and CDR2 is SVGAGI. The CDR3 here is CASSQTSGGNYEQYF. The DNA of the CDR3 is TGTGCCAGCAGTCAGACTAGCGGGGGAAACTACGAGCAGTACTTC.

In regard to this clone: Other DNA sequences of this sample code for an identical CDR3. The DNA of the CDR3 is TGTGCCAGCAGTTTCGTTGGCGGGGGCCAAGAGACCCAGTACTTC. Translated, it gives CASSFVGGGQETQYF. The chain couples TRBV27 to TRBJ2-5, with 7 positions matching TRBD2. This CDR3 spans 15 amino acids. Germline V lookup: CDR1 MNHEY, CDR2 SMNVEV (reference sequence). V shed 3 bases and J 1 base; nucleotides not matched to a gene: 5.

The chain recombines TRBV3-1 (or the pseudogene TRBV3-2) with TRBJ2-1; 7 nucleotides agree with TRBD2. The CDR3 has 14 residues. The germline V gene encodes CDR1 LGHDT and CDR2 YNNKEL (reference sequence). V shed 4 bases and J 7 bases; nucleotides not matched to a gene: 7. The CDR3 DNA follows: TGTGCCAGCAGCCCTTGGGACTACTCGAATGAGCAGTTCTTC. Its translation: CASSPWDYSNEQFF.

The chain is built from TRBV7-9 and TRBJ1-5; 10 bases are shared with TRBD1. The junction had 7 bases not matched to a gene; V was cut back by 5 bases and J by 3 bases. Germline V CDR1 and CDR2: SEHNR, FQNEAQ (reference sequence). This CDR3 has 16 amino acids. In nucleotides, the CDR3 is TGTGCCAGCAGCGGGGGGACAGGGGTCGCCAATCAGCCCCAGCATTTT. This encodes CASSGGTGVANQPQHF. The full variable domain, its missing parts supplied by reference TRBV7-9 and TRBJ1-5, is DTGVSQNPRHKITKRGQNVTFRCDPISEHNRLYWYRQTLGQGPEFLTYFQNEAQLEKSRLLSDRFSAERPKGSFSTLEIQRTEQGDSAMYLCASSGGTGVANQPQHFGDGTRLSIL.

The V gene is TRBV6-5, the J gene TRBJ2-7, with a tentative D call TRBD2 (6 bases). V was shortened by 7 bases and J by 5 bases, with 15 bases between the two germline ends. Germline loops: CDR1 MNHEY, CDR2 SVGAGI. The CDR3 length is 13 residues. The CDR3 protein is CASNIRGSHEQYF. The DNA of the CDR3 is TGTGCCAGCAATATACGGGGGTCCCACGAGCAGTACTTC.

As for this clone: Other nucleotide sequences in the sample specify the same CDR3. The chain links TRBV7-9 to TRBJ1-1; D possibly corresponds to TRBD1 (5 bases). From germline, CDR1 is SEHNR and CDR2 FQNEAQ (reference sequence). There are 13 residues in the CDR3. The V end was cut by 3 bases, the J end by 4 bases, with 9 bases between. Here the CDR3 reads CASSFGGGTEAFF. The DNA of the CDR3 is TGTGCCAGCAGCTTCGGGGGGGGCACTGAAGCTTTCTTT.

This chain links TRBV27 with TRBJ2-7, with 10 nucleotides matching TRBD1. V lost 5 bases and J lost 5; bases outside the gene matches: 6. Germline loops: CDR1 MNHEY, CDR2 SMNVEV (reference sequence). The CDR3 extends over 14 amino acids. CDR3 in DNA: TGTGCCAGCAGTCCCCGGGACAGGGGAGACGAGCAGTACTTC. Translating gives CASSPRDRGDEQYF.

The J gene is TRBJ2-7, the V gene TRBV19, with D perhaps TRBD1 (6 bases). Trimming pared 3 bases from V and 6 bases from J, leaving 15 bases between. Germline V gene lookup returns CDR1 LNHDA and CDR2 SQIVND (reference sequence). CDR3 length: 14 amino acids. CDR3 nucleotides: TGTGCCAGTAGTATTGTACAGGGAGTGGGCGAGCAGTACTTC. It yields the protein CASSIVQGVGEQYF.

This clone was counted between two and nine times. V and J are TRBV18 and TRBJ1-5; a weak D match, TRBD1 (6 bases). The V end was cut by 2 bases, the J end by 3 bases, with 14 bases between. The germline V gene has CDR1 KGHSH and CDR2 LQKENI. The CDR3 length is 16 residues. CDR3 in amino acids: CASSPEDSLYNQPQHF. The CDR3 nucleotides read TGTGCCAGCTCACCAGAGGACAGCTTGTACAATCAGCCCCAGCATTTT.

With regard to this clone: Other DNA sequences within the sample encode an identical CDR3. The V gene is TRBV7-3, the J gene TRBJ2-7; D may be TRBD2 (6 bases). V shed 5 bases and J shed 1 base, with 9 bases lying between them. The CDR3 consists of 13 residues. Germline V lookup: CDR1 SGHTA, CDR2 FQGTGA. The CDR3: CASSLRGSYEQYF. In nucleotides, the CDR3 is TGTGCCAGCAGCCTCCGGGGGTCCTACGAGCAGTACTTC.

The chain recombines TRBV10-3 with TRBJ1-2; D call uncertain. CDR3 length equals 14 residues. From germline, CDR1 is ENHRY and CDR2 SYGVKD. V was pared by 3 bases and J by 4 bases, with 12 bases between. CDR3 coding DNA: TGTGCCATCAGTGACGGGGTATGGTTCTATGGCTACACCTTC. Encoded protein: CAISDGVWFYGYTF.

The chain is built from TRBV7-2 and TRBJ2-1; 11 bases agree with TRBD2. The CDR3 loop spans 15 amino acids. CDR1 and CDR2 from the germline V gene are SGHTA and FQGNSA. Trimming cost V 6 bases and J 7 bases; bases outside gene matches: 8. CDR3 coding DNA: TGTGCCAGCAGTCTGACTAGCGGGGTCGCAAATGAGCAGTTCTTC. This sequence encodes CASSLTSGVANEQFF.

This clone was found once. J is TRBJ1-4 and V is TRBV27; no clear D. Trimming took off 5 bases at V and 5 bases at J, with 18 bases between the two ends. The CDR3 length is 16 residues. Germline assignment: CDR1 MNHEY and CDR2 SMNVEV (reference sequence). CDR3 bases: TGTGCCAGCAGTAAGTGGGAGACCCGAGGAAATGAAAAACTGTTTTTT. Amino acids: CASSKWETRGNEKLFF.

The V gene is TRBV19, the J gene TRBJ1-4, with 9 bases fitting TRBD1. Unmatched junction bases numbered 7, after V lost 7 bases and J lost 7 bases. This CDR3 is built from 14 residues. Germline V gives CDR1 LNHDA, CDR2 SQIVND (reference sequence). The DNA of the CDR3 is TGTGCCAGTACTCTACAGGGGGCAGGTGAAAAACTGTTTTTT. Its protein is CASTLQGAGEKLFF.

This chain joins TRBV2 and TRBJ2-7; 10 bases agree with TRBD1. The CDR3 runs 13 residues. The junction had 4 bases not matched to a gene; V was cut back by 7 bases and J by 4 bases. CDR1 SNHLY and CDR2 FYNNEI come from the germline V gene. The CDR3 DNA is TGTGCCAGCAAGGACAGGGGGGAATACGAGCAGTACTTC. Protein sequence: CASKDRGEYEQYF.

V usage is TRBV5-6 and J usage is TRBJ2-2; 7 bases align to TRBD1. With 4 bases clipped from V and 10 bases from J, the junction kept 7 bases outside the gene matches. This CDR3 spans 13 amino acids. The V gene's germline CDR1 is SGHDT and CDR2 YYEEEE. The CDR3: CASSPGQTKELFF. Written as DNA, the CDR3 is TGTGCCAGCAGCCCGGGACAGACGAAGGAGCTGTTTTTT.

The table lists this clone with a few counts. The chain recombines TRBV27 with TRBJ1-2, with D possibly TRBD1 on 5 matching bases. CDR3 length: 13 amino acids. Trimming pared 0 bases from V and 7 bases from J, leaving 9 bases between. Looked up from germline, CDR1 is MNHEY and CDR2 is SMNVEV (reference sequence). DNA for the CDR3: TGTGCCAGCAGTTTATCTGGACACCGTGGCTACACCTTC. This gives the protein CASSLSGHRGYTF.

The chain links TRBV9 to TRBJ1-6; 7 nucleotides align to TRBD1. Germline V gene sequence: CDR1 SGDLS, CDR2 YYNGEE. This CDR3 spans 14 amino acids. J was trimmed by 7 bases and V by 6 bases; bases with no gene match: 7. CDR3 nucleotide sequence: TGTGCCAGCACCCCGACAGGGAACAATTCACCCCTCCACTTT. Translation gives CASTPTGNNSPLHF.